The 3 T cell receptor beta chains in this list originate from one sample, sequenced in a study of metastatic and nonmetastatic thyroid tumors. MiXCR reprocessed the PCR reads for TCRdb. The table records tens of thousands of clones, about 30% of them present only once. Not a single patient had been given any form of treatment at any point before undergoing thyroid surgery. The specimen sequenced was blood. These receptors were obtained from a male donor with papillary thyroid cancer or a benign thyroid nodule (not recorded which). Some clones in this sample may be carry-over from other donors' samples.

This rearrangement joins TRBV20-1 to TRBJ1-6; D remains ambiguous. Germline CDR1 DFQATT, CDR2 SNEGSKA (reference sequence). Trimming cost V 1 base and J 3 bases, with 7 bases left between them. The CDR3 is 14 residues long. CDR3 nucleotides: TGCAGTGCTAGAGTCCGGGTCTATAATTCACCCCTCCACTTT. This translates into CSARVRVYNSPLHF.

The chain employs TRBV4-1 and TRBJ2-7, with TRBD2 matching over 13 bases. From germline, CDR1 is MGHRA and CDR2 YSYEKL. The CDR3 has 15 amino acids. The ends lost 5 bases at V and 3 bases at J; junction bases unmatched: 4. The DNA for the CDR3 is TGCGCCAGCAGCTACCGGACTAGCGGGAGCTACGAGCAGTACTTC. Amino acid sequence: CASSYRTSGSYEQYF.

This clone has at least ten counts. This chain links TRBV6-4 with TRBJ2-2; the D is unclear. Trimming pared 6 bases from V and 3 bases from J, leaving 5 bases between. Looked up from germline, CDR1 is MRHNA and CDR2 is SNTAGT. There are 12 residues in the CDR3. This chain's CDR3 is CASSTDTGELFF. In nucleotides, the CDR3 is TGTGCCAGCAGCACGGACACCGGGGAGCTGTTTTTT.